Below, 17 T cell receptor beta chains from the same sample are listed, as sequenced in a study of blood T cell repertoires in COVID-19. Assay: immunoSEQ multiplex PCR; the TCRdb copy retains only in-frame clones and omits some. The sample has 210,000 or so clones; about 86% are singletons. Sequencing used peripheral blood. The receptors come from a man aged 18 to 29 with active or convalescent COVID-19.

This clone was recorded at least ten times. This chain joins TRBV6-5 and TRBJ2-5; TRBD1 agrees at 8 bases. Germline V CDR1 and CDR2: MNHEY, SVGAGI. Germline trimming cut 4 bases from V and 4 bases from J; bases unmatched to any gene: 5. CDR3 length: 14 amino acids. The CDR3 loop reads CASSWGQVGETQYF. As DNA, the CDR3 is TGTGCCAGCAGTTGGGGACAGGTTGGAGAGACCCAGTACTTC.

The rearrangement joins TRBV10-1 to TRBJ2-2; the D is unclear. The V gene's germline CDR1 is WNHNN and CDR2 SYGVQD (reference sequence). The CDR3 is 13 amino acids. Trimming took off 0 bases at V and 4 bases at J, with 3 bases between the two ends. CDR3 bases: TGCGCCAGCAGTGAGTCCAGCACCGGGGAGCTGTTTTTT. Protein: CASSESSTGELFF.

The rearrangement joins TRBV18 to TRBJ2-7, with D unclear. The V and J ends lost 0 bases and 0 bases respectively, with 12 bases between them. CDR3 length: 16 amino acids. Germline V CDR1 and CDR2: KGHSH, LQKENI. The CDR3 loop reads CASSPPYYSSSYEQYF. Written as DNA, the CDR3 is TGTGCCAGCTCACCACCATACTACTCGAGCTCCTACGAGCAGTACTTC.

V usage is TRBV4-2 and J usage is TRBJ1-4; 7 bases align to TRBD1. Germline values: CDR1 LGHNA, CDR2 YNFKEQ. CDR3 length: 14 residues. Trimming at V came to 4 bases and at J to 6 bases, leaving 5 bases not matched to a gene. The CDR3 loop reads CASSPDRVDEKLFF. CDR3 bases: TGTGCCAGCAGCCCTGACAGGGTGGATGAAAAACTGTTTTTT.

CDR3 coding DNA: TGTGCCAGCAGCTTAGGGCAGGGGGCACACGAGCAGTACTTC. Protein product: CASSLGQGAHEQYF. This chain links TRBV7-9 with TRBJ2-7; 8 nucleotides agree with TRBD1. The germline CDR1 and CDR2 sequences are SEHNR and FQNEAQ (reference sequence). The CDR3 runs 14 residues. J was trimmed by 5 bases and V by 1 base; bases with no gene match: 4. Together with reference TRBV7-9 and TRBJ2-7, the CDR3 gives the full variable domain: DTGVSQNPRHKITKRGQNVTFRCDPISEHNRLYWYRQTLGQGPEFLTYFQNEAQLEKSRLLSDRFSAERPKGSFSTLEIQRTEQGDSAMYLCASSLGQGAHEQYFGPGTRLTVT.

This chain joins TRBV19 and TRBJ1-3; D remains unclear. Germline loops: CDR1 LNHDA, CDR2 SQIVND (reference sequence). The CDR3 spans 15 residues. Trimming cost V 9 bases and J 0 bases, with 15 bases left between them. In DNA, the CDR3 is TGTGCCAGCAGTCCACCTGGCCGCTCTGGAAACACCATATATTTT. This codes for CASSPPGRSGNTIYF.

The chain carries TRBV28 and TRBJ2-1, with 11 bases identical to TRBD2. CDR3 length equals 17 residues. The V segment lost 8 bases and the J segment 0 bases; nucleotides outside the gene matches: 9. Per germline, CDR1 MDHEN and CDR2 SYDVKM. CDR3 loop: CASHLAGGLYSYNEQFF. CDR3 DNA: TGTGCCAGCCACCTAGCGGGAGGATTATACTCCTACAATGAGCAGTTCTTC.

The chain is built from TRBV19 and TRBJ2-1; TRBD1 matches at 7 bases. There are 16 residues in the CDR3. Per the germline V gene, CDR1 is LNHDA and CDR2 is SQIVND (reference sequence). Trimming took 7 bases from V and 4 from J; bases not matched to a gene: 13. The CDR3 coding sequence is TGTGCCAGTACACCCCTGGGGACAGCCCCTTACAATGAGCAGTTCTTC. Translated, it gives CASTPLGTAPYNEQFF.

This clone was seen once. CDR3 bases: TGTGCCAGTAGTATAGGACTAGCACGTCGAATCGGGTACGAGCAGTACTTC. Amino acid sequence: CASSIGLARRIGYEQYF. The chain employs TRBV19 and TRBJ2-7, with 7 bases aligning to TRBD2. Germline V gene sequence: CDR1 LNHDA, CDR2 SQIVND (reference sequence). With V trimmed by 1 base and J by 4 bases, 13 bases remained unmatched. This CDR3 contains 17 residues.

The chain couples TRBV14 to TRBJ2-2, with 13 bases aligning to TRBD2. CDR1 is SGHDN and CDR2 is FVKESK in the germline V gene. CDR3 length: 20 amino acids. V shed 0 bases and J 4 bases; nucleotides not matched to a gene: 11. The CDR3 DNA is TGTGCCAGCAGCCAAGAATGGAGGGGACTAGCGGGATTGGGCACCGGGGAGCTGTTTTTT. It translates to CASSQEWRGLAGLGTGELFF. The variable domain in full, with the rest retrieved from reference TRBV14 and TRBJ2-2, is EAGVTQFPSHSVIEKGQTVTLRCDPISGHDNLYWYRRVMGKEIKFLLHFVKESKQDESGMPNNRFLAERTGGTYSTLKVQPAELEDSGVYFCASSQEWRGLAGLGTGELFFGEGSRLTVL.

The V call is TRBV6-1, the J call TRBJ1-1; possible D gene TRBD1, 5 bases. The CDR3 is 16 amino acids. The V gene lost 2 bases and the J gene lost 5 bases, with 18 bases spanning the gap. The germline V gene has CDR1 MNHNS and CDR2 SASEGT. The CDR3 sequence is CASSENDWGEGTEAFF. The CDR3 DNA is TGTGCCAGCAGTGAAAACGACTGGGGCGAAGGAACTGAAGCTTTCTTT.

The chain is built from TRBV2 and TRBJ1-3, with 8 bases matching TRBD1. The CDR3 covers 15 residues. The trim removed 3 bases at V and 2 bases at J, leaving 3 bases unmatched. The germline CDR1 and CDR2 sequences are SNHLY and FYNNEI. CDR3 DNA: TGTGCCAGCAGTGAGGACAGGGTCCCTGGAAACACCATATATTTT. It translates to CASSEDRVPGNTIYF.

The chain joins TRBV6-5 to TRBJ2-7, with 8 bases fitting TRBD2. The CDR3 loop spans 15 amino acids. The V and J ends lost 6 bases and 7 bases, in that order; junction bases with no gene match: 14. Germline V gives CDR1 MNHEY, CDR2 SVGAGI. DNA for the CDR3: TGTGCCAGCAGCCACCCCGAAGCGGGAGCTGGTGAGCAGTACTTC. Its translation: CASSHPEAGAGEQYF.

The chain joins TRBV12-3 or TRBV12-4 to TRBJ2-3, with TRBD2 as a possible D gene (5 bases). CDR3 length equals 12 residues. V gave up 3 bases and J gave up 13 bases, with 14 bases separating them. This CDR3 is CASSFRAGSEYF. The DNA for the CDR3 is TGTGCCAGCAGTTTCCGGGCGGGTTCCGAGTATTTT.

This chain connects TRBV27 to TRBJ2-7; D is undetermined. V dropped 3 bases and J dropped 6 bases, with 9 bases sitting between them. The CDR3 extends over 12 amino acids. Per germline, CDR1 MNHEY and CDR2 SMNVEV (reference sequence). The CDR3 protein is CASSFPLGEQYF. DNA of the CDR3: TGTGCCAGCAGTTTCCCTCTCGGCGAGCAGTACTTC.

This chain connects TRBV18 to TRBJ1-3, with D perhaps matching TRBD1 (5 bases). The CDR3 sequence is 15 residues long. Germline V gene data show CDR1 as KGHSH and CDR2 as LQKENI. V lost 4 bases, J lost 1 base, and 11 bases lay in between. DNA of the CDR3: TGTGCCAGCTCACGCGACGGGACTTCTGGAAACACCATATATTTT. Translating gives CASSRDGTSGNTIYF.

The chain couples TRBV19 to TRBJ1-1; the match to TRBD1 covers 10 bases. Germline V gene data show CDR1 as LNHDA and CDR2 as SQIVND (reference sequence). Trimming at V came to 5 bases and at J to 11 bases, leaving 8 bases not matched to a gene. The CDR3 spans 13 residues. The CDR3 sequence: CASSVQPGQGAFF. The CDR3 bases are TGTGCCAGTAGTGTCCAACCGGGACAGGGGGCTTTCTTT.